Sequencing of this T cell receptor (beta chain) was carried out in a study of OX40 agonist ivuxolimab in advanced cancers. Study findings and constraints: Researchers did not determine the expanded peripheral T cells' antigen specificity. Fewer expanded clones were found on average in CD4+ than in CD8+ T cells.

The table came from immunoSEQ multiplex PCR; TCRdb's copy has only in-frame clones and leaves some out. The sample has 11,000 to 15,000 clones; 85% to 90% are singletons. Germline V gene lookup returns CDR1 SEHNR and CDR2 FQNEAQ (reference sequence). Trimming removed 4 bases at V and 5 bases at J, with 5 bases between. The CDR3 runs 11 residues. This clone has only one observation. What it binds is not known. Material: CD4+ or CD8+ T cells sorted from blood, obtained in a trial of the OX40 agonist ivuxolimab. The sequence came from an adult with an advanced solid tumor such as melanoma, head and neck, liver or kidney cancer. This chain links TRBV7-9 with TRBJ2-5, with D possibly matching TRBD2 (5 bases). The CDR3 bases are TGTGCCAGCAGCTCGGGGGAGACCCAGTACTTC. Its protein is CASSSGETQYF.